The 18 T cell receptor beta chains given below trace back to one sample, sequenced in a study of spatial heterogeneity in lung cancer. Noted time point: sample taken at primary tumor resection. One entry per CDR3 protein results from TCRdb running MiXCR on the 5' RACE reads. This table has 35,000 to 40,000 distinct CDR3 sequences, about 7.2% appearing once. The material was PBMCs, obtained at surgery. The receptor source for this set is a female donor with early-stage non-small cell lung cancer.

The chain couples TRBV24-1 to TRBJ1-4; D gene uncertain. The CDR3 runs to 13 residues. CDR1 KGHDR and CDR2 SFDVKD come from the germline V gene. Trimming stripped 3 bases from V and 5 bases from J, with 6 bases between. The CDR3 region has the DNA TGTGCCACCAGTGATAGTCGGAATGAAAAACTGTTTTTT. It specifies CATSDSRNEKLFF.

In its sample, this clonotype was seen many times. J is TRBJ1-2 and V is TRBV7-8, with D unresolved. Per germline, CDR1 SGHVS and CDR2 FQNEAQ. This CDR3 comprises 15 residues. Trimming cost V 5 bases and J 5 bases, with 18 bases left between them. CDR3 sequence reads: CASSARRLTAYGYTF. The CDR3, as DNA: TGTGCCAGCAGCGCCCGGAGATTGACCGCATATGGCTACACCTTC.

This clonotype was observed many times. The chain links TRBV7-9 to TRBJ2-7; 9 nucleotides line up with TRBD1. Germline V lookup: CDR1 SEHNR, CDR2 FQNEAQ (reference sequence). The CDR3 consists of 14 residues. With V trimmed by 4 bases and J by 1 base, 2 bases remained unmatched. CDR3 sequence: CASSSGTGSYEQYF. The CDR3 DNA follows: TGTGCCAGCAGCTCGGGGACAGGGTCCTACGAGCAGTACTTC.

This clonotype has just a few counts. This chain connects TRBV7-9 to TRBJ2-7, with 8 bases aligning to TRBD2. Germline CDR1 and CDR2: SEHNR and FQNEAQ (reference sequence). The CDR3 contains 14 residues. V shed 8 bases and J 0 bases; nucleotides not matched to a gene: 6. The DNA of the CDR3 is TGTGCCAGCTCCTCCCGGGGGGGCTCCTACGAGCAGTACTTC. Translation: CASSSRGGSYEQYF.

This clonotype has ten or more counts. The CDR3, as DNA: TGTGCCAGCAGCTTGGACAGGAACTCTGGAAACACCATATATTTT. Protein product: CASSLDRNSGNTIYF. The rearrangement joins TRBV6-5 to TRBJ1-3; 7 bases are a match to TRBD1. The CDR3 covers 15 residues. V was clipped by 6 bases and J by 0 bases; unmatched bases: 5. Germline values: CDR1 MNHEY, CDR2 SVGAGI.

J is TRBJ2-1 and V is TRBV5-5, with no clear D. V was shortened by 7 bases and J by 3 bases, with 23 bases between the two germline ends. Germline CDR1 reads SGHKS; CDR2 reads YYEKEE (reference sequence). There are 17 residues in the CDR3. DNA for the CDR3: TGTGCCAGCTCTCCCGATAGCAGGCGCCTTAGCTACAATGAGCAGTTCTTC. Translated, it gives CASSPDSRRLSYNEQFF.

This clonotype has at least ten counts. This sequence joins TRBV11-1 and TRBJ2-5; D gene ambiguous. V gave up 5 bases and J gave up 1 base, with 20 bases separating them. Per the germline V gene, CDR1 is SGHAT and CDR2 is FQDESV (reference sequence). CDR3 length: 17 amino acids. CDR3 in amino acids: CASSPTRSRYSQETQYF. The CDR3 region has the DNA TGTGCCAGCAGCCCCACACGATCCAGGTATTCCCAAGAGACCCAGTACTTC.

This clonotype was recorded many times. The CDR3: CAISGGVFYGYTF. In DNA form, the CDR3 reads TGTGCCATCAGTGGTGGGGTTTTTTATGGCTACACCTTC. The rearrangement links TRBV10-3 to TRBJ1-2; D is ambiguous. CDR1 is ENHRY, CDR2 SYGVKD, per germline. This CDR3 is built from 13 residues. V gave up 4 bases and J gave up 5 bases, with 11 bases separating them.

The sample holds many counts of this clonotype. The rearrangement joins TRBV29-1 to TRBJ2-7; TRBD2 aligns across 12 bases. CDR1 SQVTM and CDR2 ANQGSEA come from the germline V gene. This CDR3 is 15 amino acids long. V lost 7 bases, J lost 2 bases, and 9 bases stayed unmatched. The CDR3 protein is CSAGTSGRPAYEQYF. CDR3 nucleotide sequence: TGCAGCGCTGGGACTAGCGGGCGCCCTGCCTACGAGCAGTACTTC.

The CDR3 loop reads CASSRDYLYEQYF. DNA of the CDR3: TGTGCCAGCAGCCGGGACTACCTATACGAGCAGTACTTC. The genes are TRBV5-4 and TRBJ2-7; 7 positions agree with TRBD2. Germline lookup yields CDR1 SGHNT and CDR2 YYREEE (reference sequence). This CDR3 region has 13 residues. V shed 4 bases, J shed 4 bases, and the junction held 5 bases outside the gene matches.

This clonotype has more than one count but fewer than ten. The J gene is TRBJ2-5, the V gene TRBV7-9; D remains ambiguous. CDR3 size: 15 residues. Germline assignment: CDR1 SEHNR and CDR2 FQNEAQ (reference sequence). Deletions cut 3 bases from V and 2 bases from J, with 13 bases between. CDR3 DNA: TGTGCCAGCAGCTTTCGGTTGACGGATCAAGAGACCCAGTACTTC. Translating it yields CASSFRLTDQETQYF.

This clonotype was counted many times. The chain couples TRBV13 to TRBJ1-1; 8 nucleotides line up with TRBD1. CDR1 PRHDT and CDR2 FYEKMQ come from the germline V gene (reference sequence). The CDR3 extends over 17 amino acids. V was pared by 1 base and J by 0 bases, with 7 bases of the junction left unmatched. CDR3 DNA sequence: TGTGCCAGCAGCTTAGCCCAGGGGGCAGGGGTGAACACTGAAGCTTTCTTT. It codes for CASSLAQGAGVNTEAFF.

This clonotype turned up a few times. V usage is TRBV5-1 and J usage is TRBJ2-7, with D possibly TRBD1 on 6 matching bases. Germline CDR1 SGHRS, CDR2 YFSETQ. The CDR3 covers 15 residues. Trimming cost V 2 bases and J 2 bases, with 14 bases left between them. The chain's CDR3 is CASSFGPTGTYEQYF. Here the CDR3 DNA reads TGCGCCAGCAGCTTCGGGCCGACAGGAACCTACGAGCAGTACTTC.

V gene TRBV6-2 or TRBV6-3 combines with J gene TRBJ2-4; no clear D. Trimming cost V 0 bases and J 0 bases, with 12 bases left between them. The V gene's germline CDR1 is MNHEY and CDR2 SVGEGT. The CDR3 is 17 residues long. CDR3 sequence reads: CASSYSHGPLAKNIQYF. CDR3 coding DNA: TGTGCCAGCAGTTACTCCCACGGACCTCTAGCCAAAAACATTCAGTACTTC.

This clonotype was seen many times. The rearrangement joins TRBV7-2 to TRBJ2-5, with 11 nucleotides matching TRBD1. Germline CDR1 and CDR2: SGHTA and FQGNSA. The CDR3 sequence is 15 residues long. After removal of 9 bases from V and 5 bases from J, the junction contained 11 bases not matched to a gene. The CDR3 is CASGQGASPVETQYF. CDR3 in DNA: TGTGCCAGTGGACAGGGGGCCTCACCTGTGGAGACCCAGTACTTC.

A word on this clonotype: This sequence may be a read error, since a much larger clone differs from it by one base. This sequence joins TRBV5-1 and TRBJ2-3; a possible D gene is TRBD2 (5 bases). The germline V and J ends were trimmed by 4 bases and 2 bases, with 17 bases remaining between them. Germline V gives CDR1 SGHRS, CDR2 YFSETQ. The CDR3 runs 16 residues. The CDR3 region is CASSNGRLGDTDTQYF. Here the CDR3 DNA reads TGCGCCAGCAGCAACGGACGCCTCGGGGACACAGATACGCAGTATTTT.

V and J are TRBV7-9 and TRBJ1-1, with 7 positions matching TRBD1. The V segment lost 1 base and the J segment 4 bases; nucleotides outside the gene matches: 6. The CDR3 totals 15 residues. Germline CDR1 and CDR2: SEHNR and FQNEAQ (reference sequence). The CDR3 DNA follows: TGTGCCAGCAGCTTAGAGGGACAGTCAGGCACTGAAGCTTTCTTT. It yields the protein CASSLEGQSGTEAFF. Supplemented by reference TRBV7-9 and TRBJ1-1, the full variable domain reads DTGVSQNPRHKITKRGQNVTFRCDPISEHNRLYWYRQTLGQGPEFLTYFQNEAQLEKSRLLSDRFSAERPKGSFSTLEIQRTEQGDSAMYLCASSLEGQSGTEAFFGQGTRLTVV.

In this sample, this clonotype turned up many times. This chain joins TRBV29-1 and TRBJ2-5; 7 nucleotides agree with TRBD1. Germline V gene lookup returns CDR1 SQVTM and CDR2 ANQGSEA. The J segment lost 5 bases and the V segment lost 3 bases, leaving 6 bases of the junction unmatched. This CDR3 comprises 13 residues. CDR3 loop: CSVDERGLETQYF. In DNA, the CDR3 is TGCAGCGTTGATGAGAGGGGGCTGGAGACCCAGTACTTC.